This T cell receptor (beta chain) was retrieved from a study of T-cell reconstitution after alpha-beta-depleted transplantation in children. The V segment lost 0 bases and the J segment 2 bases; nucleotides outside the gene matches: 6. CDR3 length equals 18 residues. For TCRbeta, the library was prepared with unique molecular identifiers. TCRdb fed the PCR reads into MiXCR, producing one record per CDR3 protein. The data show approximately 93,000 distinct CDR3 sequences, roughly 8% seen once. This sequence originates from a human donor who donated a stem cell graft to a child with congenital amegakaryocytic thrombocytopenia. This specimen was PBMCs from the stem cell graft donor, taken from the stem cell graft. The rearrangement joins TRBV12-3 or TRBV12-4 to TRBJ2-1; TRBD2 matches 11 bases. The CDR3 DNA is TGTGCCAGCAGTTTAGCTATTAGCGGGGGGGCCCCCTACAATGAGCAGTTCTTC. Its translation is CASSLAISGGAPYNEQFF.